This section outlines one T cell receptor beta chain sequence together with its context. Its antigen is as yet unknown. The treatment denotes: oral pan-JAK inhibitor, 5-10 mg twice daily. Sorting separated CD4+ and CD8+ T cells out of PBMCs. The data are from a study of CD8+ T cells in alopecia areata. Study-level background: At a dose of 5 to 10 mg twice daily, oral tofacitinib was given to treated patients. A 6-month off-drug phase came after tofacitinib, which had lasted 6 to 18 months.

Regarding the study as a whole: For lesional scalp, especially alopecia totalis/universalis, clonality was higher than in normal scalp.

Trimming took off 2 bases at V and 2 bases at J, with 8 bases between the two ends. This CDR3 comprises 14 residues. In germline, CDR1 is MNHEY, CDR2 SVGAGI. Sequencing used cDNA as its template, made by extracting RNA and reverse transcribing it. TCRdb's copy holds only in-frame clones and misses some; the assay was immunoSEQ multiplex PCR. Altogether some 150,000 clones are present, roughly 86% being singletons, with the ten largest covering less than 15%. The receptor comes from a human donor with alopecia areata. The sample in question was CD8+ T cells sorted from blood, obtained at week 4, from a patient treated with tofacitinib. The chain is built from TRBV6-5 and TRBJ2-3, with D hard to call. CDR3 residues: CASSYEPDTDTQYF. In DNA form, the CDR3 reads TGTGCCAGCAGTTACGAGCCAGACACAGATACGCAGTATTTT.